This T cell receptor beta chain was found in a study of blood T cell repertoires in COVID-19. About the study: Acute-phase and convalescent COVID-19 samples originated in the United States, Italy and Spain.

Sequencing was performed with immunoSEQ multiplex PCR; in TCRdb, only in-frame clones are kept and a portion is missing. The table records about 140,000 clones, around 80% of them present only once. Germline CDR1 ENHRY, CDR2 SYGVKD. V lost 6 bases and J lost 0; bases outside the gene matches: 5. The CDR3 is made up of 14 amino acids. The chain has TRBV10-3 and TRBJ2-7; 7 bases align to TRBD1. Sequenced sample: peripheral blood. This TCR derives from a man in his 60s with acute or convalescent COVID-19. The CDR3 here is CAIRQGTSSYEQYF. The DNA for the CDR3 is TGTGCCATCAGACAGGGGACGAGCTCCTACGAGCAGTACTTC.